These 4 T cell receptor beta chains were sequenced from one sample in a study of Graves' ophthalmopathy and Graves' hyperthyroidism. RNA transcripts yielded amplified TCR beta CDR3 regions. First-round RT-PCR with HTBI primers preceded a second-round multiplex PCR. TCRdb reprocessed the multiplex PCR reads via MiXCR and lists one record per CDR3 protein. The sample has 900,000 to 1,200,000 distinct CDR3 sequences; about two fifths are singletons. The sequenced sample was peripheral blood or thyroid tissue (not recorded which). These receptors came from an adult man with Graves' hyperthyroidism.

The chain uses TRBV10-3 and TRBJ2-7; the match to TRBD1 covers 11 bases. In germline, CDR1 is ENHRY, CDR2 SYGVKD. Trimming removed 10 bases from V and 1 base from J; junction bases left unmatched: 12. This CDR3 has 16 amino acids. The CDR3: CASRGQGQGVSYEQYF. In nucleotides, the CDR3 is TGTGCCAGCAGAGGACAGGGACAGGGGGTATCCTACGAGCAGTACTTC.

This clonotype was found many times. This rearrangement joins TRBV6-2 or TRBV6-3 to TRBJ2-5; the D gene is possibly TRBD2 (5 bases). The CDR3 length is 14 residues. Trimming cost V 2 bases and J 1 base, with 8 bases left between them. Germline V CDR1 and CDR2: MNHEY, SVGEGT. The CDR3 DNA sequence: TGTGCCAGCAGTTACGGGCGGGTCCAAGAGACCCAGTACTTC. This gives the protein CASSYGRVQETQYF.

This clonotype was found a few times. The chain couples TRBV12-3 or TRBV12-4 to TRBJ2-5; possible D gene TRBD1, 5 bases. Trimming pared 2 bases from V and 4 bases from J, leaving 11 bases between. This CDR3 is 14 amino acids long. CDR3 residues: CASSLIPQGETQYF. The DNA for the CDR3 is TGTGCCAGCAGTTTAATACCTCAGGGAGAGACCCAGTACTTC.

The chain carries TRBV29-1 and TRBJ1-2; D gene uncertain. Between the trimmed V and J ends, which lost 7 bases and 5 bases, there was a span of 11 bases. This CDR3 contains 11 residues. Germline-derived CDR1 and CDR2 are SQVTM and ANQGSEA. The CDR3, as DNA: TGCAGCGCGCGAATGGGGTATGGCTACACCTTC. Residues: CSARMGYGYTF.